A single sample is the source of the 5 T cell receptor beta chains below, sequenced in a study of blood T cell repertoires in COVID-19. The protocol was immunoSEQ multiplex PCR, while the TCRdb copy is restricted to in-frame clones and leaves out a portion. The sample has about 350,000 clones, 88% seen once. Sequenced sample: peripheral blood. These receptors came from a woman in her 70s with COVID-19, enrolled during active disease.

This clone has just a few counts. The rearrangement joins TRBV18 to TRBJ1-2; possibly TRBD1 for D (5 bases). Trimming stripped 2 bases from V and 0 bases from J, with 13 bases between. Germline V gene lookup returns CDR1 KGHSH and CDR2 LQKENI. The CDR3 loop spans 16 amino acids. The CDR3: CASSPAGTLANYGYTF. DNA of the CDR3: TGTGCCAGCTCACCAGCGGGGACGCTGGCTAACTATGGCTACACCTTC.

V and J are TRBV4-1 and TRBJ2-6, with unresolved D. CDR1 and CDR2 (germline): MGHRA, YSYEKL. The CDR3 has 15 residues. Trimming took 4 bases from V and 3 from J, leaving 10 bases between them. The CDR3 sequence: CASSLWRFGANVLTF. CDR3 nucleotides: TGCGCCAGCAGCCTATGGAGATTTGGGGCCAACGTCCTGACTTTC.

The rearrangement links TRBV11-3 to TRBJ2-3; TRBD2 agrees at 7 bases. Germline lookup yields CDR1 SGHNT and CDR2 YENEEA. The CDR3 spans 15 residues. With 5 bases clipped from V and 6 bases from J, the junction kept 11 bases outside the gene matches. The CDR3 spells CASSTRLAGVDTQYF. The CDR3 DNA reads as TGTGCCAGCAGCACAAGGCTTGCGGGGGTGGATACGCAGTATTTT.

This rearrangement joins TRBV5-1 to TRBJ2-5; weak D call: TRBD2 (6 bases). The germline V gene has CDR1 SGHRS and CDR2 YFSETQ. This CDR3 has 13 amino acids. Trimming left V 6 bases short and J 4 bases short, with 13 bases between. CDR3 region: CASMVRGGETQYF. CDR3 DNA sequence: TGCGCCAGCATGGTAAGGGGAGGAGAGACCCAGTACTTC.

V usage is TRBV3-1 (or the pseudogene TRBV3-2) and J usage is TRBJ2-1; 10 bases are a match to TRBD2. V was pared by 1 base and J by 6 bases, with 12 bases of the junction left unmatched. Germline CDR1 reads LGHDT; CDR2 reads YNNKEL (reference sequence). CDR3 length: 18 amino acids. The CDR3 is CASSQVRAGGPIRNEQFF. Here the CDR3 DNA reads TGTGCCAGCAGCCAAGTAAGAGCGGGGGGGCCTATCCGCAATGAGCAGTTCTTC.